Sequencing of this T cell receptor beta chain was carried out in a study of lymphopenia after photon versus proton radiotherapy (dated by TCRdb to between 2018 and 2021). With regard to the full study: In patients with gastrointestinal tumors who developed high-grade lymphopenia, the study compared the immunological effects of photon radiation therapy with those of proton radiation therapy. The study aimed to characterize how the two radiation modalities differ in their impact on the immune system. The cohort included approximately 22 patients with gastrointestinal tumors who developed lymphopenia after receiving either photon or proton therapy. Findings and caveats that apply to the study as a whole: The survival association was assessed only in patients who died, and better survival with proton therapy was presented by the authors as a possibility rather than a demonstrated result. After the lymphocyte count nadir, repertoires from photon-treated patients showed oligoclonal expansion, particularly of CD8+ Temra cells, and this expansion drove the decline in diversity. Proton-treated patients stayed relatively stable during treatment, while photon-treated patients lost naive T cells and TCR diversity and gained effector/memory populations. Among patients across the cohort who died, overall survival time showed an inverse correlation with a larger post-nadir drop in TCR diversity.

As encoded in the germline V gene, CDR1 is MGHRA while CDR2 is YSYEKL. Trimming removed 3 bases from V and 1 base from J, leaving 13 bases between the germline ends. From its cysteine to its phenylalanine, the CDR3 spans 15 amino acids. Only CDR3 DNA is held: 45 bases, read in frame from base 1. As for this clone: It has no known antigen specificity. Base-call qualities are not available, and no considerably larger clone is one nucleotide away.

Libraries were built with the immunoSEQ multiplex PCR assay. T cell repertoires were profiled with deep sequencing of rearranged TCR beta loci together with multiparametric flow cytometry. Not all clones reach the TCRdb copy of this immuneACCESS table, which keeps in-frame sequences only. Checked studies attribute under half of the gap to unresolved V genes and leave the rest unexplained. The sample data list approximately 170,000 clones, and approximately 86% of these were observed just once. The ten largest make up approximately 4.8% of the sample. The sequences come from peripheral blood, collected from a patient treated with photon-based radiotherapy. The chain was built from TRBV4-1 and TRBJ2-7; the D gene could be either TRBD1 or TRBD2, each agreeing at 6 bases. The clonotype originates from a man aged 50-60 years with gastric cancer. The CDR3 has the sequence CASSQKGGPSYEQYF. The nucleotides are TGCGCCAGCAGCCAGAAGGGGGGCCCTTCCTACGAGCAGTACTTC.